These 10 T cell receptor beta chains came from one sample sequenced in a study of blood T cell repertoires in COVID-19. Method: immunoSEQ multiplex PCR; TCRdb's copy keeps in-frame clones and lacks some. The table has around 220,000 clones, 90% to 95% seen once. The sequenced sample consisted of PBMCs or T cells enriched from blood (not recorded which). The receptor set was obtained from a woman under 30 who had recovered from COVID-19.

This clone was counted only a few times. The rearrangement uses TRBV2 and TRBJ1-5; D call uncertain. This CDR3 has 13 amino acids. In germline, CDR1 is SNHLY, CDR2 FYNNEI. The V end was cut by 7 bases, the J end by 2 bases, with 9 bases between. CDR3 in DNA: TGTGCCAGCAAAGTGGAGGGCAATCAGCCCCAGCATTTT. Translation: CASKVEGNQPQHF.

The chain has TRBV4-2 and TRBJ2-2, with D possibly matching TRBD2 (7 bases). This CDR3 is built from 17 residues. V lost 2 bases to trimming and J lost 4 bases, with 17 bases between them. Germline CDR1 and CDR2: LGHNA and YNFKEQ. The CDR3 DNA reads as TGTGCCAGCAGCCAAACTACGGGCGGGGGCCCCACCGGGGAGCTGTTTTTT. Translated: CASSQTTGGGPTGELFF.

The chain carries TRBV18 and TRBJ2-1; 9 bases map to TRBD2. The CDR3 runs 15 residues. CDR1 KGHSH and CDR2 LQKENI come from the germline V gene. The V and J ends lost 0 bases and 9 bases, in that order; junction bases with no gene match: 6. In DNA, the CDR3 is TGTGCCAGCTCACCACCGGCGGGGGGGCCAAGTGAGCAGTTCTTC. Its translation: CASSPPAGGPSEQFF.

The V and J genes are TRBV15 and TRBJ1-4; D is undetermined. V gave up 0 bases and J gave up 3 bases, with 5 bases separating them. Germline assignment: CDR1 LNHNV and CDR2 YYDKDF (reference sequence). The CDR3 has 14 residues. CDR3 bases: TGTGCCACCAGCAGAGATTCTGCTAATGAAAAACTGTTTTTT. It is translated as CATSRDSANEKLFF.

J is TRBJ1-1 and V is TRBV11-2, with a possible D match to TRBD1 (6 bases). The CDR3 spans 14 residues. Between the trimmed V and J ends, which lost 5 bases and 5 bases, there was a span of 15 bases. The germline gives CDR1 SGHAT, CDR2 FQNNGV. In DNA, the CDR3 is TGTGCCAGCAGCCCTACGACAAGGGGGACTGAAGCTTTCTTT. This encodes CASSPTTRGTEAFF. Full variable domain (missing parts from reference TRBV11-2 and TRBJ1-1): EAGVAQSPRYKIIEKRQSVAFWCNPISGHATLYWYQQILGQGPKLLIQFQNNGVVDDSQLPKDRFSAERLKGVDSTLKIQPAKLEDSAVYLCASSPTTRGTEAFFGQGTRLTVV.

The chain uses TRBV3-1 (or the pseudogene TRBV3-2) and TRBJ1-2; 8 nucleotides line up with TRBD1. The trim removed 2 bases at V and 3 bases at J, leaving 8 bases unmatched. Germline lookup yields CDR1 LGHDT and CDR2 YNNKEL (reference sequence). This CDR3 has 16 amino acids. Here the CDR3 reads CASSQLPTGVDYGYTF. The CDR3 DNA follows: TGTGCCAGCAGCCAACTTCCGACAGGGGTGGACTATGGCTACACCTTC.

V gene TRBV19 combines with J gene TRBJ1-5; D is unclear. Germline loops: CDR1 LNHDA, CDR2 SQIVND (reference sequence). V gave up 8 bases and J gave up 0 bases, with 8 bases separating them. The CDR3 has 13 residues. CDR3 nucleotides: TGTGCCAGTTCGGGAGATAGCAATCAGCCCCAGCATTTT. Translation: CASSGDSNQPQHF.

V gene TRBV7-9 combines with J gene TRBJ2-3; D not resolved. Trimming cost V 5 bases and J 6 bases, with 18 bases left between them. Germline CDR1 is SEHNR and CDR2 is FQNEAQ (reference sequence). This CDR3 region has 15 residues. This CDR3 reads CASSRTEQHSDTQYF. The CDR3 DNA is TGTGCCAGCAGCCGTACAGAACAGCACTCGGATACGCAGTATTTT.

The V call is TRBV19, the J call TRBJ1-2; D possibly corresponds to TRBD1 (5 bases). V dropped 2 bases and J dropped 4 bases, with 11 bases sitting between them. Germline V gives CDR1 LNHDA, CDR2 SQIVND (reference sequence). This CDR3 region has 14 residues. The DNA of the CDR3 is TGTGCCAGTAGTATACCCCAGGGCCGCTATGGCTACACCTTC. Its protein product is CASSIPQGRYGYTF. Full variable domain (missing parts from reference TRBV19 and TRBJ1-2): DGGITQSPKYLFRKEGQNVTLSCEQNLNHDAMYWYRQDPGQGLRLIYYSQIVNDFQKGDIAEGYSVSREKKESFPLTVTSAQKNPTAFYLCASSIPQGRYGYTFGSGTRLTVV.

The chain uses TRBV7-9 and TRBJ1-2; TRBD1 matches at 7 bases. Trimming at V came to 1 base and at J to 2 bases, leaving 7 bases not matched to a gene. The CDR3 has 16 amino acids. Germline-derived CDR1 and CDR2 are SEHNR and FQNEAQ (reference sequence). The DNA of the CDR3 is TGTGCCAGCAGCTTAGTCGAAAGACAGGGCAACTATGGCTACACCTTC. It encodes CASSLVERQGNYGYTF. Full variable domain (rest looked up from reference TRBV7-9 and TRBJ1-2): DTGVSQNPRHKITKRGQNVTFRCDPISEHNRLYWYRQTLGQGPEFLTYFQNEAQLEKSRLLSDRFSAERPKGSFSTLEIQRTEQGDSAMYLCASSLVERQGNYGYTFGSGTRLTVV.